Shown below are 21 T cell receptor beta chains from a single sample sequenced in a study of T cells in women clearing cervical HPV infection. The repertoire was sequenced with immunoSEQ multiplex PCR; TCRdb's copy has only in-frame clones and lacks some. The sample table includes roughly 35,000 clones. The sequenced sample was blood buffy coat. All receptors derive from a woman between 18 and 75 years old with a cervical HPV16 infection that either progressed to CIN3+ or cleared (not recorded which).

Concerning this clone itself: The read terminates 3 residues ahead of where the CDR3 ends, so the germline J gene completes it. The chain joins TRBV19 to TRBJ1-5, with TRBD1 matching over 7 bases. Germline CDR1 reads LNHDA; CDR2 reads SQIVND (reference sequence). Trimming removed 9 bases from V and 0 bases from J; junction bases left unmatched: 11. The CDR3 consists of 16 residues. The CDR3 DNA, read in part, is TGTGCCAGCAATGGGGCCAGGGGGGTTAGCAATCAGCCC. Encoded protein: CASNGARGVSNQP. The full CDR3 is CASNGARGVSNQPQHF. The full variable domain, with the rest looked up from reference TRBV19 and TRBJ1-5, is DGGITQSPKYLFRKEGQNVTLSCEQNLNHDAMYWYRQDPGQGLRLIYYSQIVNDFQKGDIAEGYSVSREKKESFPLTVTSAQKNPTAFYLCASNGARGVSNQPQHFGDGTRLSIL.

In regard to this clone: The read terminates 3 residues before the CDR3 end, so the remaining end is supplied by the germline J gene. The chain links TRBV18 to TRBJ2-3; 7 bases match TRBD1. Germline-derived CDR1 and CDR2 are KGHSH and LQKENI. This CDR3 has 15 residues. This CDR3 reads CASSPQGVSQETQYF. The CDR3 bases that were read are TGTGCCAGCTCACCGCAGGGGGTGTCGCAAGAGACG.

Comments on this clone: Coverage ceases 3 residues before the CDR3 finishes, and the germline J gene fills in the end. The V and J genes are TRBV20-1 and TRBJ2-1; TRBD2 matches at 7 bases. Germline trimming cut 6 bases from V and 4 bases from J; bases unmatched to any gene: 15. In germline, CDR1 is DFQATT, CDR2 SNEGSKA (reference sequence). The CDR3 runs 16 residues. Partial CDR3 DNA: TGCAGTGCCCCCAGAGCCGGAGCGGGGATATACAATGAG. As protein: CSAPRAGAGIYNE. The CDR3 in full is CSAPRAGAGIYNEQFF.

With regard to this clone: The CDR3 end falls 3 residues outside the read, so it is completed with the germline J gene. V is TRBV5-6 and J is TRBJ2-7; D gene unclear. Trimming took off 1 base at V and 0 bases at J, with 8 bases between the two ends. CDR3 length equals 14 residues. Germline-derived CDR1 and CDR2 are SGHDT and YYEEEE. CDR3 DNA (partial): TGTGCCAGCAGCTTGAGTGGCAGCTCCTACGAG. Translation gives CASSLSGSSYE. The full CDR3 is CASSLSGSSYEQYF.

As to this clone: The sequenced fragment ends 3 residues before the CDR3 boundary, so the rest is inferred from the germline J gene. This sequence joins TRBV19 and TRBJ1-2, with 7 bases that match TRBD1. The CDR3 is 13 amino acids. Trimming cost V 6 bases and J 4 bases; bases outside gene matches: 5. Germline V CDR1 and CDR2: LNHDA, SQIVND (reference sequence). The sequenced part of the CDR3 DNA is TGTGCCAGTAGCCAGACAGGGAGCTATGGC. Its protein product is CASSQTGSYG. The whole CDR3 sequence is CASSQTGSYGYTF. The full variable domain, in which reference TRBV19 and TRBJ1-2 provide the parts outside the CDR3, is DGGITQSPKYLFRKEGQNVTLSCEQNLNHDAMYWYRQDPGQGLRLIYYSQIVNDFQKGDIAEGYSVSREKKESFPLTVTSAQKNPTAFYLCASSQTGSYGYTFGSGTRLTVV.

A word on this clone: The CDR3 extends 3 residues past the end of the read, so its final part is completed from the germline J gene. Other DNA sequences in this specimen translate into the identical CDR3. V and J are TRBV18 and TRBJ2-4; D gene unclear. The germline CDR1 and CDR2 sequences are KGHSH and LQKENI. CDR3 length equals 16 residues. The CDR3 is CASSPFEHLANYGQYF. CDR3 bases read: TGTGCCAGCTCCCCATTTGAACATTTAGCTAACTATGGT.

As for this clone: The read is 3 residues too short to cover the CDR3 end, so that end is filled in from the germline J gene. The V gene is TRBV5-1, the J gene TRBJ2-4; TRBD1 matches 12 bases. This CDR3 has 16 residues. Germline values: CDR1 SGHRS, CDR2 YFSETQ. The CDR3 bases that were read are TGCGCCAGCAGCTTGGCGGGACAGGGGGCCGGAGAGACT. Translation: CASSLAGQGAGET. The whole CDR3 sequence reads CASSLAGQGAGETQYF. Combining the CDR3 with reference TRBV5-1 and TRBJ2-4 gives the whole variable domain KAGVTQTPRYLIKTRGQQVTLSCSPISGHRSVSWYQQTPGQGLQFLFEYFSETQRNKGNFPGRFSGRQFSNSRSEMNVSTLELGDSALYLCASSLAGQGAGETQYFGAGTRLSVL.

A remark on this clone: The observed sequence ends 3 residues before the CDR3 terminus, with the missing tail filled in from the germline J gene. The V and J genes are TRBV5-1 and TRBJ1-2, with D perhaps TRBD1 (5 bases). The germline V gene encodes CDR1 SGHRS and CDR2 YFSETQ. This CDR3 spans 14 amino acids. The CDR3 bases that were read are TGCGCCAGCAGCTTGGCCGGGACTGCGGAGGGC. This encodes CASSLAGTAEG. The entire CDR3 protein reads CASSLAGTAEGYTF. Drawing the rest from reference TRBV5-1 and TRBJ1-2, the complete variable domain is KAGVTQTPRYLIKTRGQQVTLSCSPISGHRSVSWYQQTPGQGLQFLFEYFSETQRNKGNFPGRFSGRQFSNSRSEMNVSTLELGDSALYLCASSLAGTAEGYTFGSGTRLTVV.

In the case of this clone: The CDR3 end falls 3 residues outside the read, so it is completed with the germline J gene. The chain carries TRBV5-1 and TRBJ1-4; 7 nucleotides align to TRBD1. The CDR3 sequence is 16 residues long. The trim removed 4 bases at V and 5 bases at J, leaving 11 bases unmatched. From germline, CDR1 is SGHRS and CDR2 YFSETQ. CDR3 DNA, as far as it was read: TGCGCCAGCAGCGGAGATAAGGGGGCGCGGAATGAAAAA. Translating gives CASSGDKGARNEK. The entire CDR3 reads CASSGDKGARNEKLFF.

Notes on this clone: The read falls 3 residues short of the CDR3 end, and the missing part is taken from the germline J gene. The chain recombines TRBV2 with TRBJ1-1; the D gene is possibly TRBD1 (6 bases). Germline V gene lookup returns CDR1 SNHLY and CDR2 FYNNEI. The CDR3 is 11 amino acids. The CDR3 protein is CATFIGTEAFF. CDR3 DNA (partial): TGTGCCACCTTCATCGGGACAGAA.

Points on this clone: The read finishes 3 residues shy of the CDR3 end, and the germline J gene is used to complete it. The genes are TRBV7-8 and TRBJ1-1, with TRBD1 as a possible D gene (6 bases). V was clipped by 5 bases and J by 7 bases, with 17 bases between them. From germline, CDR1 is SGHVS and CDR2 FQNEAQ. The CDR3 spans 14 residues. CDR3 region: CASSEQGGVGEAFF. The part of the CDR3 DNA that was read is TGTGCCAGCAGCGAACAGGGTGGGGTAGGTGAA.

A note on this clone: With the read ending 3 residues before the CDR3 end, the germline J gene is used to fill in that end. This chain connects TRBV10-3 to TRBJ1-4; possibly TRBD1 for D (6 bases). The CDR3 extends over 12 amino acids. The V end was cut by 5 bases, the J end by 7 bases, with 8 bases between. Germline V lookup: CDR1 ENHRY, CDR2 SYGVKD. Here the CDR3 reads CAISQGTEKLFF. CDR3 bases read: TGTGCCATCAGTCAGGGGACTGAAAAA.

Notes on this clone: The read terminates 3 residues ahead of where the CDR3 ends, so the germline J gene completes it. The chain employs TRBV20-1 and TRBJ2-7; TRBD1 agrees at 9 bases. Germline V gene sequence: CDR1 DFQATT, CDR2 SNEGSKA (reference sequence). With V trimmed by 1 base and J by 0 bases, 4 bases remained unmatched. The CDR3 runs to 15 residues. Incomplete CDR3 DNA: TGCAGTGCTAGAGGACAGGGGGGGGGCTCCTACGAG. This sequence encodes CSARGQGGGSYE. The full-length CDR3 reads as CSARGQGGGSYEQYF.

For this clone: The read halts 3 residues ahead of the CDR3 end, with the missing end drawn from the germline J gene. This chain joins TRBV12-3 or TRBV12-4 and TRBJ1-3; the D is unclear. The CDR3 is 14 residues long. V was shortened by 3 bases and J by 0 bases, with 6 bases between the two germline ends. CDR3 DNA, as far as it was read: TGTGCCAGCAGTTTTTTCAGCTCTGGAAACACC. Amino acids: CASSFFSSGNT. The full CDR3 protein is CASSFFSSGNTIYF.

A note on this clone: Coverage ceases 3 residues before the CDR3 finishes, and the germline J gene fills in the end. The gene calls are TRBV5-1 and TRBJ2-3; 11 bases map to TRBD1. CDR3 length: 16 amino acids. From germline, CDR1 is SGHRS and CDR2 YFSETQ. Trimming removed 4 bases from V and 2 bases from J; junction bases left unmatched: 6. CDR3 amino acids: CASSLGTGGYTDTQYF. Incomplete CDR3 DNA: TGCGCCAGCAGCCTCGGGACAGGGGGATACACAGATACG.

As to this clone: The read gets to within 3 residues of the CDR3 end, and the germline J gene fills in the rest. The chain uses TRBV2 and TRBJ2-3, with 7 bases fitting TRBD1. Germline lookup yields CDR1 SNHLY and CDR2 FYNNEI. The CDR3 runs 14 residues. CDR3: CASSADRAQETQYF. The sequenced CDR3 bases are TGTGCCAGCAGTGCCGACAGGGCCCAAGAGACG. The variable domain in full, completed from reference TRBV2 and TRBJ2-3, reads EPEVTQTPSHQVTQMGQEVILRCVPISNHLYFYWYRQILGQKVEFLVSFYNNEISEKSEIFDDQFSVERPDGSNFTLKIRSTKLEDSAMYFCASSADRAQETQYFGPGTRLTVL.

For this clone: Read data end 3 residues before the CDR3 end; the end is taken from the germline J gene. The V and J genes are TRBV19 and TRBJ1-2, with 7 nucleotides matching TRBD1. There are 13 residues in the CDR3. Germline V lookup: CDR1 LNHDA, CDR2 SQIVND (reference sequence). CDR3 residues: CASSTGGGYDYTF. The covered CDR3 bases are TGTGCCAGTAGTACAGGGGGTGGCTACGAC.

As for this clone: Read data end 3 residues before the CDR3 end; the end is taken from the germline J gene. The rearrangement joins TRBV19 to TRBJ2-2, with 9 bases matching TRBD1. The length of the CDR3 is 15 residues. Germline assignment: CDR1 LNHDA and CDR2 SQIVND (reference sequence). The CDR3 is CASSMSIQGASPLFF. Incomplete CDR3 DNA: TGTGCCAGTAGTATGAGCATACAGGGGGCTTCACCG.

On this clone itself: The read terminates 3 residues ahead of where the CDR3 ends, so the germline J gene completes it. The chain carries TRBV19 and TRBJ1-5; the D gene is possibly TRBD1 (5 bases). The germline gives CDR1 LNHDA, CDR2 SQIVND (reference sequence). With 10 bases removed from V and 9 bases from J, the gap between germline ends came to 25 bases. CDR3 length equals 15 residues. The CDR3 here is CATTLGEGSARPQHF. The CDR3 bases that were read are TGTGCCACCACGCTAGGGGAGGGGTCTGCGAGGCCC. The full variable domain, its missing parts supplied by reference TRBV19 and TRBJ1-5, is DGGITQSPKYLFRKEGQNVTLSCEQNLNHDAMYWYRQDPGQGLRLIYYSQIVNDFQKGDIAEGYSVSREKKESFPLTVTSAQKNPTAFYLCATTLGEGSARPQHFGDGTRLSIL.

As to this clone: The read finishes 3 residues shy of the CDR3 end, and the germline J gene is used to complete it. This chain uses TRBV11-3 with TRBJ2-5; D unresolved. Trimming shortened V by 5 bases and J by 5 bases, and 12 bases separated the two germline ends. Germline V gene sequence: CDR1 SGHNT, CDR2 YENEEA. This CDR3 region has 13 residues. The CDR3 loop reads CASSRSMWETQYF. CDR3 bases read: TGTGCCAGCAGCCGTAGTATGTGGGAGACC.

Turning to this clone: The read ends 3 residues shy of where the CDR3 ends; the end is completed using the germline J gene. V usage is TRBV10-2 and J usage is TRBJ2-5; 9 bases match TRBD1. The CDR3 covers 14 residues. Germline lookup yields CDR1 WSHSY and CDR2 SAAADI. Trimming cost V 3 bases and J 7 bases; bases outside gene matches: 6. The CDR3 is CASSDGTGRGTQYF. CDR3 DNA (partial): TGCGCCAGCAGTGACGGGACAGGGCGGGGGACC.